This record concerns one TCR beta chain sequence. What it binds is not known. The PCR used 60 Vbeta and 13 Jbeta primers. Some clones are missing from TCRdb's copy, which holds only in-frame ones; the method was immunoSEQ multiplex PCR. Among some 86,000 clones listed, less than 80% were seen once. These data are taken from a study of cytomegalovirus exposure and HLA in healthy donors. Findings and limits, study-wide: Sequencing artifact likely explains a cluster of highly shared sequence variants. Roughly uniform sequencing depth across donors was assumed, possibly incorrectly.

V was trimmed by 0 bases and J by 0 bases, leaving 12 bases between them. The CDR3 is made up of 17 amino acids. CDR1 and CDR2 (germline): SEHNR, FQNEAQ (reference sequence). This TCR was sampled from a man aged 25-45 years in good health and CMV-seronegative. What was sequenced was PBMCs. The V gene is TRBV7-9, the J gene TRBJ2-4; the D gene is possibly TRBD1 (5 bases). In DNA form, the CDR3 reads TGTGCCAGCAGCTTAGCTATGGACACGATAGCCAAAAACATTCAGTACTTC. Residues: CASSLAMDTIAKNIQYF.